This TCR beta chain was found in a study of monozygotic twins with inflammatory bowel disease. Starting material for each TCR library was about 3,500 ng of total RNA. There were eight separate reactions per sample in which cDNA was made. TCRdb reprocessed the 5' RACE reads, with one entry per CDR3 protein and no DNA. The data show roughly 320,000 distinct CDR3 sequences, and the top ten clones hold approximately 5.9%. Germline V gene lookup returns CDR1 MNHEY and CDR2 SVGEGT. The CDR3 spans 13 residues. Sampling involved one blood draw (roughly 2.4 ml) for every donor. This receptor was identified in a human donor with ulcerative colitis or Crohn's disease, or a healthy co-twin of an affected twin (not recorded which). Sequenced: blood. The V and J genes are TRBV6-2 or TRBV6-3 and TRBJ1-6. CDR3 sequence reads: CASSYGRYSPLHF.